These T cell receptor beta chains were read from a single sample in a study of blood T cell repertoires in COVID-19. Measured with immunoSEQ multiplex PCR; TCRdb has only the in-frame clones, and not every one. The sample consists of 180,000 or so clones, roughly 87% of them appearing once. Sequenced input: PBMCs or T cells enriched from blood (not recorded which). Source of these receptors: a human donor with acute COVID-19. The donor label of this sample is uncertain. CDR3s include the opening cysteine and the closing phenylalanine or tryptophan. The order of the fields is clone size, V gene, CDR3 protein. Clone sizes are given selectively: once, few, many, or a class where the clone is expanded.

NA	TRBV30	CAWGRAYEQYF
NA	TRBV4-1	CASSQGGQGNYGYTF
NA	TRBV15	CATSSDRGAGQPQHF
NA	TRBV9	CASSPLDSSSYEQYF
NA	TRBV9	CASSAGLAMTDTQYF
NA	TRBV9	CASSVTAGGPRETQYF
NA	TRBV3-1/TRBV3-2	CASTSGGIDNEQFF
NA	TRBV7-9	CASSLAEGLARHEQYF
once	TRBV4-1	CASSQVSSRDRVSYEQYF
NA	TRBV21-1	CASSKDGQVWVAKDTQYF
NA	TRBV4-1	CASSQMHGYKGTF
NA	TRBV20-1	CSASGQGDWYGYTF
NA	TRBV30	CAWSGGTYEQYF
NA	TRBV7-2	CASSWDPRRANSPLHF
NA	TRBV29-1	CSVGVRQGGYEQYF
NA	TRBV27	CASSYQGATEAFF
NA	TRBV30	CACRDYGYTF
NA	TRBV28	CASSLKNTEAFF
NA	TRBV4-2	CASSQTSREQYF
NA	TRBV7-2	CASIGRPNTEAFF
NA	TRBV5-1	CASSPGGDTYGYTF
NA	TRBV29-1	CSVDGRGRDNEQFF
NA	TRBV5-5	CASSLETVNYGYTF
NA	TRBV5-1	CASSLAVGQGASGYTF
NA	TRBV18	CASSPLSGGSDTQYF
NA	TRBV6-1	CASSGGQGRLNTEAFF
few	TRBV4-1	CASSQFKGVETEAFF
NA	TRBV27	CASSLTGVNGNTIYF
NA	TRBV4-3	CASSQVGGDYGYTF
NA	TRBV5-1	CASSLASGRGYEQYF
NA	TRBV25-1	CASSQGSRGYTF
few	TRBV29-1	CSVDLGTAEAFF
NA	TRBV3-1/TRBV3-2	CASSGPSGGTGTQYF
NA	TRBV19	CASSMRGTETQYF
NA	TRBV9	CASSANRVAGNTEAFF
NA	TRBV6-5	CASTLNEEETQYF
NA	TRBV18	CASLGGGETQYF
NA	TRBV5-6	CASMPGQTRGQFF
once	TRBV3-1/TRBV3-2	CASSQGRIPGQEAFF
NA	TRBV4-1	CASSQEVRQGSQPQHF